In this sample, the clone carrying this TCR beta chain turned up many times. Researchers amplified the TCR beta CDR3 regions from RNA transcripts. A set of HTBI primers served as the primers for a first-round RT-PCR of the TCR CDR3. TCRdb recomputed calls from the multiplex PCR reads with MiXCR, one row per CDR3 protein. This sample has 550,000 to 600,000 distinct CDR3 sequences; around 15% occur once, and the top ten carry approximately 18%. Clinical symptoms, serum thyroxine and TRAb, thyroid ultrasound and orbital computed tomography were used for the diagnoses. This specimen comes from a study of T cells in Graves' hyperthyroidism and ophthalmopathy. The source is a woman younger than 35 with Graves' hyperthyroidism. The sample taken for sequencing was blood.

CDR3 protein: CSARDRARRYF. The CDR3 bases are TGCAGTGCTAGAGACCGGGCCCGTAGGTACTTC. The chain joins TRBV20-1 to TRBJ2-5; D uncertain. V lost 0 bases to trimming and J lost 13 bases, with 12 bases between them. The CDR3 has 11 residues. Germline CDR1 reads DFQATT; CDR2 reads SNEGSKA (reference sequence).